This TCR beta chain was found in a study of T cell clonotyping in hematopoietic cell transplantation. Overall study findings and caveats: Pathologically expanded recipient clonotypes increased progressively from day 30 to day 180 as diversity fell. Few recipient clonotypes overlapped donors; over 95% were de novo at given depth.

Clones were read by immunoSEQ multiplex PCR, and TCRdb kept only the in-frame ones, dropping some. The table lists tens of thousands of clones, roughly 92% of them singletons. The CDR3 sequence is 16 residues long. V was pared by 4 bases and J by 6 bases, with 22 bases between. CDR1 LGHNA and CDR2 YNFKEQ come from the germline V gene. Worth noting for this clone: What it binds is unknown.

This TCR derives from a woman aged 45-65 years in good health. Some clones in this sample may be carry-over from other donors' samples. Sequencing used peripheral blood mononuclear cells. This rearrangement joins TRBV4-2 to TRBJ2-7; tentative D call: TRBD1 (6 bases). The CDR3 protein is CASSLDGTAEGGEQYF. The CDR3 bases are TGTGCCAGCAGCCTAGATGGGACCGCCGAAGGGGGCGAGCAGTACTTC.